The next 2 T cell receptor beta chains were all read from a single sample in a study of blood T cell repertoires in COVID-19. The data were produced by immunoSEQ multiplex PCR, yet TCRdb's version contains in-frame clones alone and is incomplete. Among some 220,000 clones listed, approximately 82% were seen once. The material sequenced was peripheral blood. The receptors here all came from a man aged 50 or older with active or convalescent COVID-19.

The chain is built from TRBV7-2 and TRBJ1-1; D is unclear. CDR1 is SGHTA, CDR2 FQGNSA, per germline. The CDR3 runs 14 residues. With 4 bases removed from V and 10 bases from J, the gap between germline ends came to 19 bases. The CDR3 sequence is CASSSTPGEVRAFF. The CDR3, as DNA: TGTGCCAGCAGCTCAACCCCCGGGGAGGTACGAGCTTTCTTT.

V usage is TRBV18 and J usage is TRBJ2-7, with 9 nucleotides matching TRBD1. The CDR3 is 16 amino acids. Trimming at V came to 4 bases and at J to 3 bases, leaving 10 bases not matched to a gene. Looked up from germline, CDR1 is KGHSH and CDR2 is LQKENI. The CDR3 DNA sequence: TGTGCCAGCTCACGAATGAAGGGACAGGGAGTCTACGAGCAGTACTTC. Translating it yields CASSRMKGQGVYEQYF.